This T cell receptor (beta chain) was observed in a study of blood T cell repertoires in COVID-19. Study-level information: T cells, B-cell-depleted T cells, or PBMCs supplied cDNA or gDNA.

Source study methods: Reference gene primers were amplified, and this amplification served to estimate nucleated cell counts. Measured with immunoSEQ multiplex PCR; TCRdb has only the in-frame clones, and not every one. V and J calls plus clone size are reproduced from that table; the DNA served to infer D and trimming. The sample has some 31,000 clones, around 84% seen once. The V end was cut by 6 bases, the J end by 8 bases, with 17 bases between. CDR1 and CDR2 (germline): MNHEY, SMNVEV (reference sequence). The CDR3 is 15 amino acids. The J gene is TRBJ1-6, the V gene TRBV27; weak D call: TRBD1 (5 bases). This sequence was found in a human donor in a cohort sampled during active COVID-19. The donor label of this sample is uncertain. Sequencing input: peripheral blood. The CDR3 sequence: CASSRAGNFDSPLHF. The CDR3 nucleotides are TGTGCCAGCAGCCGGGCAGGGAATTTCGATTCACCCCTCCACTTT.